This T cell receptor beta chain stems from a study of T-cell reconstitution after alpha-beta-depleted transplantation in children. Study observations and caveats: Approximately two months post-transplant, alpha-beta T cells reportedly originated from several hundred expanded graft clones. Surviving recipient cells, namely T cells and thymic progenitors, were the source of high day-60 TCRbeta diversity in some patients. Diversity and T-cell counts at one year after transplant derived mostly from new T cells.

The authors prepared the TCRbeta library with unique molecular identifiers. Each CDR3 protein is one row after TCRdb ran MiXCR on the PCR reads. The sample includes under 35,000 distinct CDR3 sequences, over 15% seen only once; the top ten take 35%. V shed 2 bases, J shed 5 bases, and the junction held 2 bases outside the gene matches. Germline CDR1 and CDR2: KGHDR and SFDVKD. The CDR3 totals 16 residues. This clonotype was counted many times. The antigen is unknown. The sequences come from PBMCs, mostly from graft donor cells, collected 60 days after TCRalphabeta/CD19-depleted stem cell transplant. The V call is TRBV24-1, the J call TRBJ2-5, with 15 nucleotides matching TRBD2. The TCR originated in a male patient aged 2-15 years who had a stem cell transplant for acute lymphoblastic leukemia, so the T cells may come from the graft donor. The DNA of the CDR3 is TGTGCCACCAGTGATTGGACTAGCGGGAGGGATGAGACCCAGTACTTC. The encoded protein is CATSDWTSGRDETQYF.